This TCR beta chain was captured by sequencing in a study of blood T cells in healthy people across ages. A second roughly 7 to 11 cycle PCR used barcoded and J-beta primers. From the 5' RACE reads, TCRdb called clonotypes with MiXCR, one entry per CDR3 protein. The table lists 1.5 million to 2 million distinct CDR3 sequences, 40% to 55% of them singletons. The CDR3 sequence is 14 residues long. Trimming cost V 0 bases and J 5 bases, with 8 bases left between them. Germline CDR1 reads SGHAT; CDR2 reads FQNNGV. The V call is TRBV11-2, the J call TRBJ2-1; D not certain. The material sequenced was blood. The receptor comes from a middle-aged woman in good health. In DNA form, the CDR3 reads TGTGCCAGCAGCTTAGATTATCGAAACAATGAGCAGTTCTTC. It specifies CASSLDYRNNEQFF. Filled out from reference TRBV11-2 and TRBJ2-1, the complete variable domain reads EAGVAQSPRYKIIEKRQSVAFWCNPISGHATLYWYQQILGQGPKLLIQFQNNGVVDDSQLPKDRFSAERLKGVDSTLKIQPAKLEDSAVYLCASSLDYRNNEQFFGPGTRLTVL.